These 17 T cell receptor beta chains were all obtained from the same sample, sequenced in a study of blood T cell repertoires in COVID-19. The protocol was immunoSEQ multiplex PCR, while the TCRdb copy is restricted to in-frame clones and leaves out a portion. The sample has 73,000 or so clones, 86% seen once; the top ten hold about 8%. Sequenced sample: peripheral blood. The source of these receptors is a young man with acute or convalescent COVID-19.

The CDR3 DNA follows: TGTGCCAGCAGTTTTGGCGCTAGCGGGTACACAGATACGCAGTATTTT. Encoded protein: CASSFGASGYTDTQYF. The chain links TRBV28 to TRBJ2-3; 8 nucleotides match TRBD2. Germline CDR1 MDHEN, CDR2 SYDVKM. Trimming at V came to 3 bases and at J to 2 bases, leaving 7 bases not matched to a gene. This CDR3 has 16 residues.

The gene calls are TRBV20-1 and TRBJ2-5; D possibly corresponds to TRBD1 (5 bases). The germline V gene encodes CDR1 DFQATT and CDR2 SNEGSKA (reference sequence). The CDR3 totals 11 residues. Trimming shortened V by 4 bases and J by 9 bases, and 12 bases separated the two germline ends. The chain's CDR3 is CSATVVQAQYF. The CDR3 region has the DNA TGCAGTGCTACGGTTGTACAGGCCCAGTACTTC.

The chain combines TRBV15 with TRBJ2-1; TRBD2 aligns across 9 bases. V was clipped by 1 base and J by 4 bases; unmatched bases: 5. The CDR3 spans 16 residues. The germline CDR1 and CDR2 sequences are LNHNV and YYDKDF (reference sequence). CDR3 nucleotide sequence: TGTGCCACCAGCAGAGCAGATAGCGGGAGTTACAATGAGCAGTTCTTC. This translates into CATSRADSGSYNEQFF.

The rearrangement uses TRBV19 and TRBJ1-1; D not certain. The CDR3 length is 12 residues. Germline V lookup: CDR1 LNHDA, CDR2 SQIVND (reference sequence). V lost 5 bases to trimming and J lost 6 bases, with 10 bases between them. CDR3 nucleotide sequence: TGTGCCAGTAGTCCTCGACAAGCTGAAGCTTTCTTT. As protein: CASSPRQAEAFF.

This clone appeared once. J is TRBJ2-7 and V is TRBV4-2, with 9 bases fitting TRBD1. V was clipped by 0 bases and J by 3 bases; unmatched bases: 9. CDR1 and CDR2 (germline): LGHNA, YNFKEQ. The CDR3 consists of 17 residues. CDR3 nucleotides: TGTGCCAGCAGCCAAGAAGGATTGGGACAGGGTTTCTACGAGCAGTACTTC. It yields the protein CASSQEGLGQGFYEQYF.

This chain connects TRBV19 to TRBJ2-3; D is possibly TRBD1 (6 bases). The germline CDR1 and CDR2 sequences are LNHDA and SQIVND (reference sequence). V was clipped by 7 bases and J by 6 bases, with 17 bases between them. The CDR3 is 14 residues long. The CDR3 nucleotides read TGTGCCAGTACCCCTCAGGGGAGTGTCGATACGCAGTATTTT. It translates to CASTPQGSVDTQYF.

The V gene is TRBV19, the J gene TRBJ1-1, with a weak D call TRBD1 (5 bases). Germline V gene data show CDR1 as LNHDA and CDR2 as SQIVND (reference sequence). Between the trimmed V and J ends, which lost 11 bases and 6 bases, there was a span of 25 bases. The CDR3 length is 15 residues. In DNA, the CDR3 is TGTGCCTCGTTGTTCGGCGACAGTTTGTTTCCTGAAGCTTTCTTT. Translating gives CASLFGDSLFPEAFF.

V is TRBV28 and J is TRBJ1-2, with D possibly TRBD1 on 5 matching bases. The CDR3 covers 17 residues. V was cut by 4 bases and J by 4 bases, with 22 bases left in between. Germline-derived CDR1 and CDR2 are MDHEN and SYDVKM. The chain's CDR3 is CASSSGGGGNLVYGYTF. In DNA form, the CDR3 reads TGTGCCAGCAGTTCCGGGGGAGGAGGGAATTTGGTCTATGGCTACACCTTC.

The genes are TRBV5-5 and TRBJ1-1, with D uncertain. Germline V gene lookup returns CDR1 SGHKS and CDR2 YYEKEE (reference sequence). V lost 4 bases and J 2 bases, leaving 9 bases between the germline ends. This CDR3 has 13 residues. This CDR3 reads CASSRTDNTEAFF. The CDR3, as DNA: TGTGCCAGCAGCAGGACTGACAACACTGAAGCTTTCTTT. Full variable domain (rest looked up from reference TRBV5-5 and TRBJ1-1): DAGVTQSPTHLIKTRGQQVTLRCSPISGHKSVSWYQQVLGQGPQFIFQYYEKEERGRGNFPDRFSARQFPNYSSELNVNALLLGDSALYLCASSRTDNTEAFFGQGTRLTVV.

This clone occurred once. The chain employs TRBV19 and TRBJ2-3; D is undetermined. Trimming left V 6 bases short and J 4 bases short, with 5 bases between. The germline CDR1 and CDR2 sequences are LNHDA and SQIVND (reference sequence). This CDR3 is built from 11 residues. The DNA of the CDR3 is TGTGCCAGTAGGGCATCAGATACGCAGTATTTT. Encoded protein: CASRASDTQYF.

J is TRBJ2-1 and V is TRBV28; TRBD2 agrees at 8 bases. Germline lookup yields CDR1 MDHEN and CDR2 SYDVKM. The length of the CDR3 is 16 residues. V was clipped by 6 bases and J by 4 bases; unmatched bases: 11. This CDR3 is CASSDQTGGDYNEQFF. The DNA of the CDR3 is TGTGCCAGCAGCGATCAAACCGGGGGGGATTACAATGAGCAGTTCTTC.

The chain combines TRBV6-6 with TRBJ2-2, with D hard to call. Trimming left V 2 bases short and J 10 bases short, with 14 bases between. This CDR3 contains 14 residues. Germline CDR1 is MNHNY and CDR2 is SVGAGI (reference sequence). The CDR3 is CASSYPSLGEELFF. CDR3 nucleotides: TGTGCCAGCAGTTACCCATCCCTAGGCGAGGAGCTGTTTTTT.

The chain is built from TRBV10-3 and TRBJ1-1; tentative D call: TRBD1 (5 bases). The CDR3 consists of 15 residues. Trimming took off 0 bases at V and 1 base at J, with 9 bases between the two ends. Germline V gene sequence: CDR1 ENHRY, CDR2 SYGVKD. CDR3 in amino acids: CAISESGAQNTEAFF. The CDR3 DNA reads TGTGCCATCAGTGAGTCAGGGGCGCAGAACACTGAAGCTTTCTTT.

The V gene is TRBV20-1, the J gene TRBJ2-1; TRBD1 is a possible D gene (5 bases). Germline CDR1 DFQATT, CDR2 SNEGSKA (reference sequence). CDR3 length: 11 residues. CDR3 DNA: TGCAGGCCAGGGAACAGCAATGAGCAGTTCTTC. Amino acids: CRPGNSNEQFF.

This clone was picked up a small number of times. V gene TRBV18 combines with J gene TRBJ2-7, with D unclear. The V gene lost 6 bases and the J gene lost 7 bases, with 13 bases spanning the gap. CDR3 size: 12 residues. The germline V gene encodes CDR1 KGHSH and CDR2 LQKENI. The CDR3, as DNA: TGTGCCAGCTCGCAGTTTGCCTTTGAGCAGTACTTC. Its protein is CASSQFAFEQYF.

The chain employs TRBV10-1 and TRBJ2-7; 10 bases are a match to TRBD1. This CDR3 spans 13 amino acids. The junction had 4 bases not matched to a gene; V was cut back by 8 bases and J by 3 bases. Germline V gene sequence: CDR1 WNHNN, CDR2 SYGVQD (reference sequence). Here the CDR3 reads CASARDRGYEQYF. The CDR3 region has the DNA TGCGCCAGCGCCCGGGACAGGGGCTACGAGCAGTACTTC.

The chain recombines TRBV6-4 with TRBJ2-2; D unclear. V dropped 2 bases and J dropped 8 bases, with 9 bases sitting between them. CDR3 length: 13 residues. CDR1 is MRHNA, CDR2 SNTAGT, per germline. The CDR3 bases are TGTGCCAGCAGTGACGTGTTATCGGGGGAGCTGTTTTTT. As protein: CASSDVLSGELFF.